The 21 T cell receptor beta chains reported below all come from one sample, sequenced in a study of T cell responses to AZD1222 COVID-19 vaccine. The table came from immunoSEQ multiplex PCR; TCRdb's copy has only in-frame clones and leaves some out. This table has roughly 190,000 clones, approximately 90% appearing once. The sample in question was peripheral blood, obtained 28 days after the second AZD1222 dose. Receptors were obtained from an adult who received the AZD1222 COVID-19 vaccine.

CDR3 region: CASSVIVLVQGTQPQHF. CDR3 DNA: TGTGCCAGCAGTGTTATCGTCCTCGTACAGGGGACTCAGCCCCAGCATTTT. This sequence joins TRBV2 and TRBJ1-5; 7 bases agree with TRBD1. Trimming cost V 4 bases and J 6 bases; bases outside gene matches: 15. Germline CDR1 and CDR2: SNHLY and FYNNEI. The CDR3 is 17 amino acids.

The chain employs TRBV19 and TRBJ1-2; D unclear. V gave up 3 bases and J gave up 5 bases, with 10 bases separating them. Germline CDR1 LNHDA, CDR2 SQIVND (reference sequence). The CDR3 is 13 amino acids. The CDR3 loop reads CASSMNGDYGYTF. In DNA, the CDR3 is TGTGCCAGTAGTATGAACGGGGATTATGGCTACACCTTC.

This chain links TRBV19 with TRBJ2-7; TRBD1 matches at 7 bases. Trimming removed 3 bases from V and 3 bases from J; junction bases left unmatched: 5. Germline CDR1 and CDR2: LNHDA and SQIVND (reference sequence). This CDR3 is built from 14 residues. CDR3 protein: CASSIGTVGYEQYF. CDR3 nucleotide sequence: TGTGCCAGTAGTATTGGGACAGTGGGCTACGAGCAGTACTTC.

CDR3 region: CASSLAGISGNTIYF. The CDR3 nucleotides read TGTGCCAGCAGCTTAGCGGGGATCTCTGGAAACACCATATATTTT. The chain joins TRBV7-6 to TRBJ1-3, with D unresolved. Trimming shortened V by 0 bases and J by 0 bases, and 6 bases separated the two germline ends. Germline CDR1 SGHVS, CDR2 FNYEAQ. The CDR3 contains 15 residues.

The chain is built from TRBV5-6 and TRBJ1-1; 9 bases map to TRBD1. The ends lost 2 bases at V and 4 bases at J; junction bases unmatched: 6. Germline-derived CDR1 and CDR2 are SGHDT and YYEEEE. The CDR3 has 15 residues. The CDR3: CASSFRRTGATEAFF. The CDR3 DNA is TGTGCCAGCAGCTTCCGCCGGACAGGGGCCACTGAAGCTTTCTTT.

The chain recombines TRBV5-6 with TRBJ1-5, with D unresolved. The V gene lost 0 bases and the J gene lost 0 bases, with 10 bases spanning the gap. This CDR3 comprises 16 residues. Germline CDR1 SGHDT, CDR2 YYEEEE. The CDR3 nucleotides read TGTGCCAGCAGCTTGGGAGGGCCCTTTAGCAATCAGCCCCAGCATTTT. Translating gives CASSLGGPFSNQPQHF. The whole variable domain, remainder taken from reference TRBV5-6 and TRBJ1-5, is DAGVTQSPTHLIKTRGQQVTLRCSPKSGHDTVSWYQQALGQGPQFIFQYYEEEERQRGNFPDRFSGHQFPNYSSELNVNALLLGDSALYLCASSLGGPFSNQPQHFGDGTRLSIL.

This sequence joins TRBV6-4 and TRBJ2-7; D is perhaps TRBD1 (6 bases). Germline lookup yields CDR1 MRHNA and CDR2 SNTAGT. V shed 4 bases and J shed 3 bases, with 10 bases lying between them. The CDR3 loop spans 13 amino acids. The CDR3, as DNA: TGTGCCAGCAGTGGGACAGTAATCTACGAGCAGTACTTC. Its translation: CASSGTVIYEQYF.

This rearrangement joins TRBV18 to TRBJ2-1; 7 bases fit TRBD1. V gave up 6 bases and J gave up 1 base; unmatched junction bases: 6. The CDR3 runs to 15 residues. CDR1 is KGHSH, CDR2 LQKENI, per germline. CDR3 protein: CASSPGQVSYNEQFF. CDR3 nucleotide sequence: TGTGCCAGCTCCCCTGGACAGGTTTCCTACAATGAGCAGTTCTTC.

The chain uses TRBV5-5 and TRBJ1-1; D uncertain. CDR3 length: 13 amino acids. Germline CDR1 reads SGHKS; CDR2 reads YYEKEE (reference sequence). V lost 6 bases to trimming and J lost 4 bases, with 13 bases between them. The CDR3 region is CASTASGATEAFF. CDR3 nucleotide sequence: TGTGCCAGCACCGCCTCTGGCGCCACTGAAGCTTTCTTT.

The chain combines TRBV12-3 or TRBV12-4 with TRBJ2-7; D is perhaps TRBD1 or TRBD2 (5 bases each). Trimming left V 7 bases short and J 6 bases short, with 16 bases between. This CDR3 comprises 13 residues. CDR3 amino acids: CASTSREGAEQYF. In DNA, the CDR3 is TGTGCCAGCACCTCGAGGGAAGGGGCCGAGCAGTACTTC.

V is TRBV18 and J is TRBJ1-1, with D maybe TRBD1 (6 bases). CDR1 is KGHSH and CDR2 is LQKENI in the germline V gene. The CDR3 has 16 residues. V was pared by 3 bases and J by 0 bases, with 14 bases between. CDR3 nucleotides: TGTGCCAGCTCACCCAGGGGCGGAACGTTGAACACTGAAGCTTTCTTT. It translates to CASSPRGGTLNTEAFF.

V usage is TRBV3-1 (or the pseudogene TRBV3-2) and J usage is TRBJ2-7, with a tentative D call TRBD2 (5 bases). The V end lost 5 bases, the J end lost 1 base, and 18 bases lay between the germline ends. This CDR3 has 16 residues. Germline V lookup: CDR1 LGHDT, CDR2 YNNKEL (reference sequence). Written as DNA, the CDR3 is TGTGCCAGCAGCTCCCATGGGATAGCGCTTTCCTACGAGCAGTACTTC. This encodes CASSSHGIALSYEQYF.

The V gene is TRBV6-8, the J gene TRBJ1-1; possibly TRBD1 for D (5 bases). Between the trimmed V and J ends, which lost 10 bases and 4 bases, there was a span of 19 bases. CDR1 MNHGY and CDR2 SAAAGT come from the germline V gene. The CDR3 extends over 14 amino acids. In nucleotides, the CDR3 is TGTGCCAAGCAGGGCACCCTAGAAGGCACTGAAGCTTTCTTT. Amino acids: CAKQGTLEGTEAFF.

The chain couples TRBV5-4 to TRBJ2-1; 11 nucleotides agree with TRBD2. This CDR3 region has 16 residues. V shed 4 bases and J 0 bases; nucleotides not matched to a gene: 3. Germline V gene sequence: CDR1 SGHNT, CDR2 YYREEE (reference sequence). CDR3 sequence: CASSLGLAGSYNEQFF. CDR3 bases: TGTGCCAGCAGCCTAGGACTAGCGGGCTCCTACAATGAGCAGTTCTTC.

This clone was observed a handful of times. The CDR3 protein is CATIGTGPRGNQPQHF. Written as DNA, the CDR3 is TGTGCCACCATAGGGACAGGCCCCCGCGGCAATCAGCCCCAGCATTTT. This rearrangement joins TRBV24-1 to TRBJ1-5; 8 nucleotides agree with TRBD1. Germline V lookup: CDR1 KGHDR, CDR2 SFDVKD. The CDR3 sequence is 16 residues long. Unmatched junction bases numbered 10, after V lost 8 bases and J lost 2 bases.

V and J are TRBV6-5 and TRBJ2-3; 8 positions agree with TRBD2. The CDR3 has 16 residues. Unmatched junction bases numbered 2, after V lost 0 bases and J lost 0 bases. CDR1 MNHEY and CDR2 SVGAGI come from the germline V gene. The CDR3, as DNA: TGTGCCAGCAGTTACTCAACTAGCGGTAGCACAGATACGCAGTATTTT. This encodes CASSYSTSGSTDTQYF.

The chain is built from TRBV19 and TRBJ1-5, with 8 positions matching TRBD1. This CDR3 is 17 amino acids long. Trimming at V came to 3 bases and at J to 6 bases, leaving 13 bases not matched to a gene. The germline V gene has CDR1 LNHDA and CDR2 SQIVND (reference sequence). The CDR3 here is CASSITQGAIVVQPQHF. Here the CDR3 DNA reads TGTGCCAGTAGTATTACGCAGGGGGCGATTGTGGTTCAGCCCCAGCATTTT.

About this clone: This sample includes further DNA sequences coding for the same CDR3. The chain joins TRBV19 to TRBJ1-2; D remains ambiguous. The germline CDR1 and CDR2 sequences are LNHDA and SQIVND (reference sequence). The ends were cut back, 5 bases at V and 8 bases at J, with 12 bases in the middle. CDR3 length: 12 amino acids. CDR3 bases: TGTGCCAGTAGTCCTCTGGGGTACGGCTACACCTTC. Encoded protein: CASSPLGYGYTF.

The CDR3 DNA is TGTGCCAGCTCAGGGACAGTGGACTATGGCTACACCTTC. Its translation: CASSGTVDYGYTF. The V gene is TRBV18, the J gene TRBJ1-2; TRBD1 matches 7 bases. CDR3 length: 13 residues. CDR1 and CDR2 (germline): KGHSH, LQKENI. J gave up 3 bases and V 5 bases, and 3 bases lay outside the gene matches.

This clone occurred once. This chain links TRBV6-1 with TRBJ2-7; D might be TRBD1 (5 bases). Germline-derived CDR1 and CDR2 are MNHNS and SASEGT. Deletions cut 3 bases from V and 5 bases from J, with 11 bases between. This CDR3 comprises 13 residues. This chain's CDR3 is CASSDGRVNEQYF. The DNA for the CDR3 is TGTGCCAGCAGTGATGGCAGGGTTAACGAGCAGTACTTC.

This clone has just one count. This chain uses TRBV19 with TRBJ1-5; TRBD1 matches 7 bases. Looked up from germline, CDR1 is LNHDA and CDR2 is SQIVND (reference sequence). V dropped 8 bases and J dropped 2; count of bases not matched to a gene: 6. This CDR3 is built from 14 residues. The CDR3 DNA is TGTGCCAGTCAGCGACAGGGTGGCAATCAGCCCCAGCATTTT. Its protein is CASQRQGGNQPQHF.